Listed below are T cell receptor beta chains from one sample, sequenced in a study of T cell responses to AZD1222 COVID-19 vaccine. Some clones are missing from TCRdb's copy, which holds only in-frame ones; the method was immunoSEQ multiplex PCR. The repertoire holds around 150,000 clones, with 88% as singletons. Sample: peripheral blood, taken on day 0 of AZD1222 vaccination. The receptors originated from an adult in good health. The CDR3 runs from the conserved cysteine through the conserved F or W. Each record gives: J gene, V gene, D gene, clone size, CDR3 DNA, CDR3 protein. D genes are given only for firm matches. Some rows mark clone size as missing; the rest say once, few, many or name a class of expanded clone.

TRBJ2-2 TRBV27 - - TGTGCCAGCAGTTTTAGGGTGGAGGGGCGTGGCGGGGAGCTGTTTTTT CASSFRVEGRGGELFF
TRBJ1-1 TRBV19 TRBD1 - TGTGCCAGTAGTTTCCGACAGGGAAACACTGAAGCTTTCTTT CASSFRQGNTEAFF
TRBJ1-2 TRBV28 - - TGTGCCAGCAGTTTATGGGGGGGTTTAGGGCACTATGGCTACACCTTC CASSLWGGLGHYGYTF
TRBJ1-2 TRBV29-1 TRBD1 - TGCAGCGTACTACAGGGGAACTATGGCTACACCTTC CSVLQGNYGYTF
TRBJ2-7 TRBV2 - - TGTGCCAGCAAAATTCTCTCGGGAACCCACGAGCAGTACTTC CASKILSGTHEQYF
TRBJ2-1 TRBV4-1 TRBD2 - TGCGCCAGCAGCCAAGATTTCGCGGGGGGCGTCGATGAGCAGTTCTTC CASSQDFAGGVDEQFF
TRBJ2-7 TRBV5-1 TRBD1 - TGCGCCAGCAGCACCGGGACAGGGACGAGCTCCTACGAGCAGTACTTC CASSTGTGTSSYEQYF
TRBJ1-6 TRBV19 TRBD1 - TGTGCCAGTAGTATGGAGACAGGGGGCATTAATTCACCCCTCCACTTT CASSMETGGINSPLHF
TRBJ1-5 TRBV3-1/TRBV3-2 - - TGTGCCAGCAGCCAAGATGCAGGGGACAGCAATCAGCCCCAGCATTTT CASSQDAGDSNQPQHF
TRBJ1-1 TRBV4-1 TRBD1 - TGCGCCAGCAGCCAAGTCTTATGGGACAGTGAAGCTTTCTTT CASSQVLWDSEAFF
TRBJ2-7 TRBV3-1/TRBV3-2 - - TGTGCCAGCAGCCAAGTCGCAGGCTACGAGCAGTACTTC CASSQVAGYEQYF
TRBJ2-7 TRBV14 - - TGTGCCAGCAGCGCAGGGTTACGGGGGCGAGAGCAGTACTTC CASSAGLRGREQYF
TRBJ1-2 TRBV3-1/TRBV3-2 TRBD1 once TGTGCCAGCAGCCAAACGGGACAGGGGGTTAGAGGCTACACCTTC CASSQTGQGVRGYTF
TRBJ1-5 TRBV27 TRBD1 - TGTGCCAGCAGAGGAACAGGGGGCGCGGGTCAGCCCCAGCATTTT CASRGTGGAGQPQHF
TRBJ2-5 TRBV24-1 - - TGTGCCACCATGGAGACCCAGTACTTC CATMETQYF
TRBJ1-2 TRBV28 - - TGTGCCAGCAGTTACACGGGGGGGGCTGTCTATGGCTACACCTTC CASSYTGGAVYGYTF
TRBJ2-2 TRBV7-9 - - TGTGCCAGCAGCTTAGTTTTAGGGAACACCGGGGAGCTGTTTTTT CASSLVLGNTGELFF
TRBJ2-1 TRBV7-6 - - TGTGCCAGCAGCTTAGATTTCAGCTCCTACAATGAGCAGTTCTTC CASSLDFSSYNEQFF
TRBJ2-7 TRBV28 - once TGTGCCAGCAGTTTATCAGGGGCTCACTACGAGCAGTACTTC CASSLSGAHYEQYF
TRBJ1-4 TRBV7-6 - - TGTGCCAGCAGCTTAGGTGTGTCCTGGGATGAAAAACTGTTTTTT CASSLGVSWDEKLFF
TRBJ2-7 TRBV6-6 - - TGTGCCAGCAGTTACTCGCTGTCAGGAGGGGTCTACGAGCAGTACTTC CASSYSLSGGVYEQYF
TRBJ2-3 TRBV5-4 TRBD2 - TGTGCCAGCAGCCCGAGGGGTCTAGCGGGAGTCGATACGCAGTATTTT CASSPRGLAGVDTQYF
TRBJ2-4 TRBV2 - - TGTGCCAGCAGTGAAGTAATAGGGACAACCAAAAACATTCAGTACTTC CASSEVIGTTKNIQYF
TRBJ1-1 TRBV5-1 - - TGCGCCAGCAGCCCGAGCGGCATGAACACTGAAGCTTTCTTT CASSPSGMNTEAFF
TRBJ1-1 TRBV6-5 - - TGTGCCAGCACCTCCAGCGGGACACCCGCTTTCTTT CASTSSGTPAFF
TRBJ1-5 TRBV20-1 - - TGCAGTGCTAGTCCCCCAGGGGATCAGCCCCAGCATTTT CSASPPGDQPQHF
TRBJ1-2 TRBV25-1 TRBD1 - TGTGCCAGCAGTTTTAGACAGGGCGGCGGCTACACCTTC CASSFRQGGGYTF
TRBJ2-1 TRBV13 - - TGTGCCAGCAGCCGACCCACCGGACAGTTTTCGAACAATGAGCAGTTCTTC CASSRPTGQFSNNEQFF
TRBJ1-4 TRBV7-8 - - TGTGCCAGCAGCTCGTCCGGGGCTAATGAAAAACTGTTTTTT CASSSSGANEKLFF